These T cell receptor beta chains were read from a single sample in a study of T cell responses to AZD1222 COVID-19 vaccine. Clones were sequenced by immunoSEQ multiplex PCR, and TCRdb holds only the in-frame ones, with some missing. Among some 140,000 clones listed, approximately 88% were seen once. The specimen was peripheral blood, collected 28 days after the second AZD1222 dose. The receptors shown here come from an adult who received the AZD1222 COVID-19 vaccine. Each CDR3 is given with its conserved first and last residue. A D gene is named only where the DNA matches it firmly. Clone size, where shown, is once, few, many, or a class for clones that have expanded.

j_call | clone_size | d_call | v_call | cdr3_nt | cdr3_aa
TRBJ1-1 | NA | TRBD1 | TRBV28 | TGTGCCATCTCGGGACAGACCATGACTGAAGCTTTCTTT | CAISGQTMTEAFF
TRBJ2-5 | few | TRBD2 | TRBV3-1/TRBV3-2 | TGTGCCAGCAGCCAACTAGCGGGACAACAGGGGACCCAGTACTTC | CASSQLAGQQGTQYF
TRBJ1-5 | NA | NA | TRBV5-1 | TGCGCCAGCAGCTTAACAGGAGATATCAATCAGCCCCAGCATTTT | CASSLTGDINQPQHF
TRBJ2-1 | NA | TRBD2 | TRBV9 | TGTGCCAGCAGCGTAGAGGGAGCGGGGAGTTACAATGAGCAGTTCTTC | CASSVEGAGSYNEQFF
TRBJ2-7 | NA | TRBD1 | TRBV7-9 | TGTGCCAGCAGCTCGACAGGGGTGGGCTCCTACGAGCAGTACTTC | CASSSTGVGSYEQYF
TRBJ2-7 | NA | TRBD1 | TRBV4-3 | TGCGCCAGCAGCCCTACTATGACCGTGACAGGGGACGAGCAGTACTTC | CASSPTMTVTGDEQYF
TRBJ2-3 | NA | NA | TRBV18 | TGTGCCAGCTCACCGCCCCTGGGGGGCGATCACACAGATACGCAGTATTTT | CASSPPLGGDHTDTQYF
TRBJ2-5 | NA | NA | TRBV5-6 | TGTGCCAGCAGCCTCACCCATCAAGAGACCCAGTACTTC | CASSLTHQETQYF
TRBJ2-5 | NA | NA | TRBV4-3 | TGCGCCAGCAGCCCCCCAGGGGATGAGACCCAGTACTTC | CASSPPGDETQYF
TRBJ2-3 | NA | TRBD1 | TRBV18 | TGTGCCAGCTCGCCTACAGGGGGCCTCACAGATACGCAGTATTTT | CASSPTGGLTDTQYF
TRBJ2-2 | NA | NA | TRBV19 | TGTGCCAGTAGTATTAGGCGGGGGCACCGGAACACCGGGGAGCTGTTTTTT | CASSIRRGHRNTGELFF
TRBJ1-4 | NA | TRBD1 | TRBV30 | TGTGCCTGGAGTGCCCTCGGGACAGGGGATGAAAAACTGTTTTTT | CAWSALGTGDEKLFF
TRBJ1-3 | NA | TRBD1 | TRBV5-5 | TGTGCCAGCAGCCTGGGACAGGTTGACTCTGGAAACACCATATATTTT | CASSLGQVDSGNTIYF
TRBJ1-1 | NA | NA | TRBV12-5 | TGTGCTAGTGGTTTGGTACGGGGCACTGAAGCTTTCTTT | CASGLVRGTEAFF
TRBJ1-5 | NA | TRBD1 | TRBV19 | TGTGCCAGTAGGATCGGTAGGGGGCCTAGCAATCAGCCCCAGCATTTT | CASRIGRGPSNQPQHF
TRBJ1-1 | NA | NA | TRBV27 | TGTGCCAGCAGTTTATTGGGTCAGAACACTGAAGCTTTCTTT | CASSLLGQNTEAFF
TRBJ2-3 | once | TRBD1 | TRBV18 | TGTGCCAGCTCCCTAGGGACAGCGGGCACAGATACGCAGTATTTT | CASSLGTAGTDTQYF
TRBJ2-7 | NA | TRBD2 | TRBV5-1 | TGCGCCAGCAGCTCAAACCCAGCGGGACGCTCCTACGAGCAGTACTTC | CASSSNPAGRSYEQYF
TRBJ2-4 | NA | TRBD1 | TRBV5-1 | TGCGCCAGCAGCTCGGGACAGGGTACGAACATTCAGTACTTC | CASSSGQGTNIQYF
TRBJ2-7 | NA | NA | TRBV7-6 | TGTGCCAGCAGCGGGAGCCGGGAGAGCTCCTACGAGCAGTACTTC | CASSGSRESSYEQYF
TRBJ1-4 | few | NA | TRBV7-9 | TGTGCCAGCAGCCCCACCGCCAGGGTGGGGGAAAAACTGTTTTTT | CASSPTARVGEKLFF
TRBJ1-1 | NA | NA | TRBV5-6 | TGTGCCAGCAGCTTCCGGGAGGGGCTGGGCACTGAAGCTTTCTTT | CASSFREGLGTEAFF
TRBJ2-2 | few | TRBD1 | TRBV4-2 | TGTGCCAGCACCCAAGACAGGGGGGGGTTGGCCGGGGAGCTGTTTTTT | CASTQDRGGLAGELFF
TRBJ2-1 | NA | NA | TRBV5-1 | TGCGCCAGCAGCTCCAACTACAATGAGCAGTTCTTC | CASSSNYNEQFF
TRBJ2-2 | NA | NA | TRBV4-3 | TGCGCCAGCAGCCCCTTATTATCGTCCGGGGAGCTGTTTTTT | CASSPLLSSGELFF
TRBJ2-1 | NA | NA | TRBV25-1 | NA | CASSSSALKQFF
TRBJ1-2 | NA | TRBD1 | TRBV4-3 | TGCGCCAGCAGCCAAGTCGGGACAGATATTTATGGCTACACCTTC | CASSQVGTDIYGYTF
TRBJ2-7 | NA | NA | TRBV6-2/TRBV6-3 | TGTGCCAGCAGTTATTCCGTAGGAGGGGGCTACGAGCAGTACTTC | CASSYSVGGGYEQYF
TRBJ2-3 | once | TRBD2 | TRBV6-5 | TGTGCCAGCAGTTACGGAGCGGGGAACACAGATACGCAGTATTTT | CASSYGAGNTDTQYF
TRBJ2-7 | NA | TRBD2 | TRBV19 | TGTGCCAGTAGGACTAGCGGGAGCTCCTACGAGCAGTACTTC | CASRTSGSSYEQYF
TRBJ1-4 | NA | TRBD1 | TRBV28 | TGTGCCAGCAGCCCCCGGACAGGGGGGGATGAAAAACTGTTTTTT | CASSPRTGGDEKLFF
TRBJ1-5 | many | NA | TRBV15 | TGTGCCACCAGCAGAGAGGGGGATTTGGGGCAGCCCCAGCATTTT | CATSREGDLGQPQHF
TRBJ2-7 | NA | NA | TRBV6-4 | TGTGCCAGCAGTCCTTCTGCTGGGGGCTACGAGCAGTACTTC | CASSPSAGGYEQYF
TRBJ2-1 | NA | NA | TRBV5-4 | TGTGCCAGCAGCTTTCCTCCTGGTGAGCAGTTCTTC | CASSFPPGEQFF
TRBJ2-1 | once | NA | TRBV27 | TGTGCCAGCCCCCCAGGTCAGGGAAAGACAAATGAGCAGTTCTTC | CASPPGQGKTNEQFF
TRBJ1-5 | NA | NA | TRBV10-3 | TGTGCCATCAGTGAGTCGGGGTTCAATCAGCCCCAGCATTTT | CAISESGFNQPQHF
TRBJ2-5 | NA | NA | TRBV19 | TGTGCCAGTGGGGAGGGGGCGTCTGAAGAGACCCAGTACTTC | CASGEGASEETQYF
TRBJ1-5 | NA | TRBD1 | TRBV5-4 | TGTGCCAGCAGTTTCCCAGGGGGGCCCCAGCATTTT | CASSFPGGPQHF
TRBJ1-6 | NA | NA | TRBV9 | TGTGCCAGCAGCCCGCAGATTAACGATTCACCCCTCCACTTT | CASSPQINDSPLHF
TRBJ1-3 | once | NA | TRBV18 | TGTGCCAGCTCACCACGATCGGGACCTGGAAACACCATATATTTT | CASSPRSGPGNTIYF
TRBJ1-3 | NA | NA | TRBV5-8 | TGTGCCAGCAGCTTGGGTTTTTCCACCTCTGGAAACACCATATATTTT | CASSLGFSTSGNTIYF
TRBJ1-2 | NA | NA | TRBV20-1 | TGCAGTGCTTCAGGGGTCGGCTACACCTTC | CSASGVGYTF
TRBJ2-7 | NA | NA | TRBV10-3 | TGTGCCATCAGTGGGGCGGGGATGTCCTACGAGCAGTACTTC | CAISGAGMSYEQYF
TRBJ1-5 | NA | NA | TRBV12-5 | TGTGCTAGTGGTTTGGGGAACAGGGGCAATCAGCCCCAGCATTTT | CASGLGNRGNQPQHF
TRBJ1-1 | NA | NA | TRBV9 | TGTGCCAGCAGCTTTACAGAGAACACTGAAGCTTTCTTT | CASSFTENTEAFF
TRBJ1-1 | NA | NA | TRBV30 | TGTGCCTGGAGTATGGACGTGAACACTGAAGCTTTCTTT | CAWSMDVNTEAFF
TRBJ1-5 | NA | NA | TRBV19 | TGTGCCAGTAGTATAAGGGCTACGAGGGACGGCGGGAAGGGGCCCCAGCATTTT | CASSIRATRDGGKGPQHF
TRBJ2-3 | NA | TRBD2 | TRBV11-3 | TGTGCCAGCAGCTTAGGTGGACTAGCGGGAGGACCTAGCACAGATACGCAGTATTTT | CASSLGGLAGGPSTDTQYF
TRBJ1-2 | NA | NA | TRBV19 | TGTGCCAGTAGTATAGTCGGCAGGAACTATGGCTACACCTTC | CASSIVGRNYGYTF
TRBJ2-1 | NA | TRBD2 | TRBV15 | TGTGCCACCAGCACTAGCGGGTACAATGAGCAGTTCTTC | CATSTSGYNEQFF
TRBJ1-2 | NA | NA | TRBV29-1 | TGCAGCGTTGTGTTTGTTTCGGAGGCGAATTTCTATGGCTACACCTTC | CSVVFVSEANFYGYTF
TRBJ1-6 | NA | NA | TRBV4-1 | TGCGCCAGCAGCCAAGATCTCTACCGGGATTGGGATAATTCACCCCTCCACTTT | CASSQDLYRDWDNSPLHF
TRBJ1-2 | NA | TRBD1 | TRBV3-1/TRBV3-2 | TGTGCCAGCAGCCTATGGGACAGGGATGGCTACACCTTC | CASSLWDRDGYTF